The 27 T cell receptor beta chains given below trace back to one sample, sequenced in a study of OX40 agonist ivuxolimab in advanced cancers. The repertoire was sequenced with immunoSEQ multiplex PCR; TCRdb's copy has only in-frame clones and lacks some. The repertoire consists of about 79,000 clones, with 70% to 85% occurring once and the leading ten covering 0.5% to 0.65%. The sequencing here drew on CD4+ or CD8+ T cells sorted from blood, taken in a trial of the OX40 agonist ivuxolimab. These receptors were obtained from an adult with an advanced solid tumor such as melanoma, head and neck, liver or kidney cancer.

The chain couples TRBV7-9 to TRBJ1-1, with D maybe TRBD1 (6 bases). Germline V gene lookup returns CDR1 SEHNR and CDR2 FQNEAQ (reference sequence). This CDR3 region has 17 residues. V was shortened by 1 base and J by 3 bases, with 18 bases between the two germline ends. The CDR3, as DNA: TGTGCCAGCAGCTTAGGGGAGACAGGCTGGAGGGACACTGAAGCTTTCTTT. Amino acid sequence: CASSLGETGWRDTEAFF.

In its sample, this clone was seen a few times. V is TRBV7-2 and J is TRBJ2-7; 7 positions agree with TRBD2. The V gene end was trimmed by 8 bases and the J gene end by 6 bases; junction bases not matched to a gene: 1. Germline V CDR1 and CDR2: SGHTA, FQGNSA. The CDR3 length is 10 residues. The DNA for the CDR3 is TGTGCCAGCGGGACTACCGAGCAGTACTTC. The encoded protein is CASGTTEQYF.

The chain is built from TRBV7-2 and TRBJ2-3; D is undetermined. Per germline, CDR1 SGHTA and CDR2 FQGNSA. The ends were cut back, 5 bases at V and 5 bases at J, with 8 bases in the middle. This CDR3 contains 12 residues. The CDR3 loop reads CASSRIGDTQYF. In DNA, the CDR3 is TGTGCCAGCAGCCGGATTGGAGATACGCAGTATTTT.

This chain connects TRBV15 to TRBJ1-3; TRBD1 is a possible D gene (5 bases). Germline CDR1 is LNHNV and CDR2 is YYDKDF (reference sequence). Trimming shortened V by 0 bases and J by 0 bases, and 15 bases separated the two germline ends. The CDR3 contains 18 residues. In nucleotides, the CDR3 is TGTGCCACCAGCAGAGATCTTTCGGGGAGGGGCTCTGGAAACACCATATATTTT. Translating it yields CATSRDLSGRGSGNTIYF.

This chain uses TRBV6-5 with TRBJ2-3; 7 nucleotides agree with TRBD2. The CDR3 sequence is 14 residues long. Germline lookup yields CDR1 MNHEY and CDR2 SVGAGI. V lost 6 bases, J lost 3 bases, and 6 bases stayed unmatched. The DNA of the CDR3 is TGTGCCAGCAGGGGGCGCGGGGGAACAGATACGCAGTATTTT. This translates into CASRGRGGTDTQYF.

This clone was seen only once. The chain employs TRBV18 and TRBJ2-5, with TRBD2 identical over 13 bases. After removal of 6 bases from V and 5 bases from J, the junction contained 6 bases not matched to a gene. The CDR3 covers 15 residues. Germline V gives CDR1 KGHSH, CDR2 LQKENI. Here the CDR3 DNA reads TGTGCCAGCTCCCGGGGACTAGCGGGGATGGAGACCCAGTACTTC. As protein: CASSRGLAGMETQYF.

CDR3 coding DNA: TGTGCCAGCAGTCAATGGGGGGTAAGCAATCAGCCCCAGCATTTT. Protein sequence: CASSQWGVSNQPQHF. The chain couples TRBV6-1 to TRBJ1-5, with a tentative D call TRBD1 (5 bases). The CDR3 is 15 residues long. Germline CDR1 is MNHNS and CDR2 is SASEGT. The V end was cut by 5 bases, the J end by 1 base, with 12 bases between.

V gene TRBV7-6 combines with J gene TRBJ2-5; maybe TRBD2 (5 bases). The CDR3 runs 13 residues. Germline V gives CDR1 SGHVS, CDR2 FNYEAQ. The ends were cut back, 6 bases at V and 2 bases at J, with 10 bases in the middle. The CDR3 DNA follows: TGTGCCAGCAGACGGGGTGAACAAGAGACCCAGTACTTC. Residues: CASRRGEQETQYF.

This chain uses TRBV11-3 with TRBJ1-6; D not resolved. Trimming shortened V by 1 base and J by 7 bases, and 17 bases separated the two germline ends. The CDR3 runs 17 residues. The germline V gene encodes CDR1 SGHNT and CDR2 YENEEA. CDR3 protein: CASSLVGEKLLNSPLHF. The CDR3 nucleotides read TGTGCCAGCAGCTTAGTCGGGGAAAAGTTATTAAATTCACCCCTCCACTTT.

V and J are TRBV19 and TRBJ1-1, with TRBD1 as a possible D gene (5 bases). V lost 3 bases to trimming and J lost 3 bases, with 14 bases between them. The CDR3 has 15 residues. Looked up from germline, CDR1 is LNHDA and CDR2 is SQIVND (reference sequence). The CDR3 region has the DNA TGTGCCAGTAGTATCCCAGGGTATAGCTACACTGAAGCTTTCTTT. Amino acid sequence: CASSIPGYSYTEAFF.

The rearrangement joins TRBV6-7 to TRBJ2-7; TRBD1 matches 10 bases. TRBV6-7 carries the ORF label, with uncertain function. J was trimmed by 5 bases and V by 2 bases; bases with no gene match: 6. CDR3 length: 15 amino acids. CDR3 protein: CASSYAGTGVNEQYF. In DNA, the CDR3 is TGTGCCAGCAGTTACGCCGGGACAGGGGTCAACGAGCAGTACTTC.

J is TRBJ2-5 and V is TRBV7-2; tentative D call: TRBD1 (6 bases). The ends were cut back, 3 bases at V and 5 bases at J, with 10 bases in the middle. Per germline, CDR1 SGHTA and CDR2 FQGNSA. The CDR3 sequence is 13 residues long. CDR3 DNA: TGTGCCAGCAGCTTCAACAGGGCCGAGACCCAGTACTTC. It is translated as CASSFNRAETQYF.

V and J are TRBV28 and TRBJ2-7, with D perhaps TRBD1 or TRBD2 (5 bases each). The germline V gene encodes CDR1 MDHEN and CDR2 SYDVKM. The CDR3 extends over 21 amino acids. The ends were cut back, 3 bases at V and 0 bases at J, with 30 bases in the middle. The CDR3 bases are TGTGCCAGCAGTTTTCTGGGCTGGACGGGGACGGACAAAAAGGACTCCTACGAGCAGTACTTC. Residues: CASSFLGWTGTDKKDSYEQYF. Together with reference TRBV28 and TRBJ2-7, the CDR3 gives the full variable domain: DVKVTQSSRYLVKRTGEKVFLECVQDMDHENMFWYRQDPGLGLRLIYFSYDVKMKEKGDIPEGYSVSREKKERFSLILESASTNQTSMYLCASSFLGWTGTDKKDSYEQYFGPGTRLTVT.

The chain is built from TRBV9 and TRBJ2-3; D uncertain. Trimming removed 4 bases from V and 8 bases from J, with 17 bases in between. Germline values: CDR1 SGDLS, CDR2 YYNGEE. This CDR3 has 14 amino acids. The CDR3 spells CASSLTNDWGTQYF. In DNA form, the CDR3 reads TGTGCCAGCAGCCTAACAAACGACTGGGGTACGCAGTATTTT. Filled out from reference TRBV9 and TRBJ2-3, the complete variable domain reads DSGVTQTPKHLITATGQRVTLRCSPRSGDLSVYWYQQSLDQGLQFLIQYYNGEERAKGNILERFSAQQFPDLHSELNLSSLELGDSALYFCASSLTNDWGTQYFGPGTRLTVL.

V is TRBV27 and J is TRBJ1-2; D possibly corresponds to TRBD1 (5 bases). The V end was cut by 2 bases, the J end by 9 bases, with 13 bases between. The germline CDR1 and CDR2 sequences are MNHEY and SMNVEV (reference sequence). The CDR3 loop spans 13 amino acids. The CDR3 protein is CASSLNGAGSYTF. CDR3 bases: TGTGCCAGCAGTTTAAACGGAGCAGGGAGCTACACCTTC.

V is TRBV19 and J is TRBJ1-5; 9 nucleotides line up with TRBD1. In germline, CDR1 is LNHDA, CDR2 SQIVND (reference sequence). Losses at the gene ends were 4 bases for V and 2 bases for J; bases not matched to a gene: 6. The CDR3 totals 16 residues. In nucleotides, the CDR3 is TGTGCCAGTAGTACGGGACAGGGTTGGGGCAATCAGCCCCAGCATTTT. Translation: CASSTGQGWGNQPQHF.

The genes are TRBV18 and TRBJ2-5; the D gene is possibly TRBD1 (6 bases). This CDR3 has 15 residues. V was shortened by 1 base and J by 4 bases, with 13 bases between the two germline ends. Germline CDR1 is KGHSH and CDR2 is LQKENI. The CDR3 reads CASSPRSGVGETQYF. The CDR3 DNA follows: TGTGCCAGCTCACCACGATCAGGGGTAGGAGAGACCCAGTACTTC. The full variable domain, with the rest looked up from reference TRBV18 and TRBJ2-5, is NAGVMQNPRHLVRRRGQEARLRCSPMKGHSHVYWYRQLPEEGLKFMVYLQKENIIDESGMPKERFSAEFPKEGPSILRIQQVVRGDSAAYFCASSPRSGVGETQYFGPGTRLLVL.

V gene TRBV7-2 combines with J gene TRBJ2-1; weak D call: TRBD2 (5 bases). The V end was cut by 5 bases, the J end by 8 bases, with 19 bases between. CDR3 length: 15 amino acids. Looked up from germline, CDR1 is SGHTA and CDR2 is FQGNSA. The CDR3 loop reads CASSLVFRGGDEQFF. CDR3 bases: TGTGCCAGCAGCCTTGTTTTTCGCGGAGGTGATGAGCAGTTCTTC.

The CDR3 DNA sequence: TGCGCCAGCAGCCCTCGGGACCAAAACACCGGGGAGCTGTTTTTT. Protein sequence: CASSPRDQNTGELFF. The chain has TRBV4-1 and TRBJ2-2, with D possibly being TRBD1 or TRBD2 (5 bases each). The germline gives CDR1 MGHRA, CDR2 YSYEKL. Trimming removed 4 bases from V and 2 bases from J, with 11 bases in between. The CDR3 loop spans 15 amino acids.

The CDR3 coding sequence is TGTGCCAGCAGCCCTCAAAGTGTAACCGGGGAGCTGTTTTTT. Translation gives CASSPQSVTGELFF. The chain recombines TRBV7-3 with TRBJ2-2; unclear D gene. The V gene's germline CDR1 is SGHTA and CDR2 FQGTGA. This CDR3 has 14 amino acids. The germline V and J ends were trimmed by 5 bases and 5 bases, with 12 bases remaining between them.

V is TRBV9 and J is TRBJ2-3; no reliable D call. The CDR3 is made up of 14 amino acids. V lost 2 bases and J 1 base, leaving 8 bases between the germline ends. Germline CDR1 reads SGDLS; CDR2 reads YYNGEE. The CDR3 nucleotides are TGTGCCAGCAGCGTGACCCCTGGCACAGATACGCAGTATTTT. Amino acids: CASSVTPGTDTQYF.

V and J are TRBV12-5 and TRBJ2-1; 12 positions match TRBD2. CDR1 LGHNT and CDR2 FRNRAP come from the germline V gene. CDR3 size: 16 residues. The junction had 0 bases not matched to a gene; V was cut back by 0 bases and J by 3 bases. The CDR3, as DNA: TGTGCTAGTGGTTTGGTACTAGCGGGGGGCTACAATGAGCAGTTCTTC. Translating gives CASGLVLAGGYNEQFF.

The chain recombines TRBV14 with TRBJ2-7, with 7 bases that match TRBD2. V lost 1 base and J lost 6; bases outside the gene matches: 9. CDR3 length equals 15 residues. Germline CDR1 is SGHDN and CDR2 is FVKESK. The CDR3 DNA sequence: TGTGCCAGCAGCCAAGTCAGGACGGGGGGATCCGAGCAGTACTTC. It codes for CASSQVRTGGSEQYF. Using reference TRBV14 and TRBJ2-7 for the parts outside the CDR3, the full variable domain is EAGVTQFPSHSVIEKGQTVTLRCDPISGHDNLYWYRRVMGKEIKFLLHFVKESKQDESGMPNNRFLAERTGGTYSTLKVQPAELEDSGVYFCASSQVRTGGSEQYFGPGTRLTVT.

J is TRBJ2-1 and V is TRBV15; the match to TRBD1 covers 9 bases. Trimming took 0 bases from V and 8 from J; bases not matched to a gene: 8. This CDR3 comprises 16 residues. Germline V lookup: CDR1 LNHNV, CDR2 YYDKDF (reference sequence). As DNA, the CDR3 is TGTGCCACCAGCAGAGATCCCGGGACAGGGTCCCATGAGCAGTTCTTC. Protein: CATSRDPGTGSHEQFF.

For the CDR3, the DNA is TGTGCCACCAGGGGCCTGAGAGTGGTCGATGAGCAGTTCTTC. Translated: CATRGLRVVDEQFF. The chain carries TRBV6-5 and TRBJ2-1; possible D gene TRBD1, 6 bases. Germline lookup yields CDR1 MNHEY and CDR2 SVGAGI. V was cut by 10 bases and J by 8 bases, with 21 bases left in between. The CDR3 is 14 amino acids.

In DNA, the CDR3 is TGCGCCAGCAGCTTGGGGACATGGGATGGGCCCCAGCATTTT. This gives the protein CASSLGTWDGPQHF. The chain links TRBV5-1 to TRBJ1-5; maybe TRBD1 (5 bases). In germline, CDR1 is SGHRS, CDR2 YFSETQ. This CDR3 comprises 14 residues. Between the trimmed V and J ends, which lost 0 bases and 9 bases, there was a span of 13 bases. Complete variable domain (other parts from reference TRBV5-1 and TRBJ1-5): KAGVTQTPRYLIKTRGQQVTLSCSPISGHRSVSWYQQTPGQGLQFLFEYFSETQRNKGNFPGRFSGRQFSNSRSEMNVSTLELGDSALYLCASSLGTWDGPQHFGDGTRLSIL.

The V and J genes are TRBV5-1 and TRBJ2-1; a possible D gene is TRBD2 (6 bases). The CDR3 is 15 residues long. The V gene lost 0 bases and the J gene lost 0 bases, with 7 bases spanning the gap. Germline loops: CDR1 SGHRS, CDR2 YFSETQ. CDR3 sequence reads: CASSLAGDSYNEQFF. The CDR3 region has the DNA TGCGCCAGCAGCTTGGCGGGAGACTCCTACAATGAGCAGTTCTTC.